Shown below are 8 T cell receptor beta chains from a single sample sequenced in a study of blood T cell repertoires in COVID-19. Sequenced by immunoSEQ multiplex PCR; TCRdb stores in-frame clones only, minus some. The sample contains fewer than 300,000 clones, roughly 85% of which appear only once. Sequences were obtained from peripheral blood. These receptors were collected from a woman between 18 and 30 years old with acute or convalescent COVID-19.

The chain joins TRBV6-5 to TRBJ2-1, with 11 bases that match TRBD1. This CDR3 has 14 amino acids. V dropped 5 bases and J dropped 9; count of bases not matched to a gene: 6. Germline assignment: CDR1 MNHEY and CDR2 SVGAGI. The CDR3 sequence is CASSPGQGAGEQFF. The CDR3 bases are TGTGCCAGCAGTCCAGGACAGGGGGCAGGTGAGCAGTTCTTC.

For this clone: One junction end disagrees with the germline gene, perhaps due to a read error. The gene calls are TRBV29-1 and TRBJ2-3; 11 bases line up with TRBD2. CDR1 is SQVTM and CDR2 is ANQGSEA in the germline V gene. This CDR3 has 16 amino acids. This chain's CDR3 is CSVEGVAGGSTDTQYF. As DNA, the CDR3 is TGCAGCGTGGAAGGGGTAGCGGGAGGGAGCACAGATACGCAGTATTTT.

The genes are TRBV5-1 and TRBJ2-7, with 9 bases lining up with TRBD2. CDR1 is SGHRS, CDR2 YFSETQ, per germline. This CDR3 contains 16 residues. The V and J ends lost 0 bases and 2 bases, in that order; junction bases with no gene match: 6. This CDR3 reads CASSLGLASGTYEQYF. The CDR3 nucleotides read TGCGCCAGCAGCTTGGGTTTGGCTAGCGGGACCTACGAGCAGTACTTC.

The V call is TRBV6-5, the J call TRBJ2-6, with D tentatively TRBD2 (5 bases). The V gene lost 0 bases and the J gene lost 2 bases, with 8 bases spanning the gap. The CDR3 sequence is 16 residues long. Germline assignment: CDR1 MNHEY and CDR2 SVGAGI. Here the CDR3 reads CASSYSIGTGANVLTF. CDR3 coding DNA: TGTGCCAGCAGTTACTCAATCGGGACTGGGGCCAACGTCCTGACTTTC.

This chain connects TRBV7-6 to TRBJ2-5, with a possible D match to TRBD1 (5 bases). This CDR3 comprises 14 residues. Germline values: CDR1 SGHVS, CDR2 FNYEAQ. The V and J ends lost 1 base and 1 base respectively, with 7 bases between them. This CDR3 is CASSLVQGQETQYF. CDR3 sequence (DNA): TGTGCCAGCAGCTTAGTGCAGGGCCAAGAGACCCAGTACTTC.

In this sample, this clone turned up a few times. CDR3: CAISATGKAPGAFF. The CDR3 region has the DNA TGTGCCATCAGTGCGACAGGGAAGGCCCCTGGAGCTTTCTTT. V and J are TRBV10-3 and TRBJ1-1; TRBD1 aligns across 7 bases. The V and J ends lost 4 bases and 10 bases, in that order; junction bases with no gene match: 12. The CDR3 covers 14 residues. CDR1 is ENHRY and CDR2 is SYGVKD in the germline V gene.

The chain uses TRBV6-5 and TRBJ2-7; D call uncertain. Per the germline V gene, CDR1 is MNHEY and CDR2 is SVGAGI. Trimming left V 7 bases short and J 1 base short, with 8 bases between. This CDR3 contains 12 residues. CDR3 protein: CASTSVSYEQYF. CDR3 in DNA: TGTGCCAGCACTTCCGTATCCTACGAGCAGTACTTC.

The chain recombines TRBV19 with TRBJ1-1, with D unresolved. V lost 6 bases and J 3 bases, leaving 5 bases between the germline ends. The germline gives CDR1 LNHDA, CDR2 SQIVND (reference sequence). This CDR3 comprises 11 residues. This CDR3 is CASRAHTEAFF. The DNA for the CDR3 is TGTGCCAGTAGGGCTCACACTGAAGCTTTCTTT.